The entry below describes one T cell receptor beta chain. It lacks a known antigen. Base qualities are not at hand, and no much larger clone is one base apart. Inclusive of the bounding cysteine and phenylalanine, the CDR3 is 16 residues long. The kept DNA is CDR3 alone, 48 bases in frame from the first base. The germline V gene supplies CDR1 SGHRS and CDR2 YFSETQ. Trimming at the junction amounts to 1 base on V and 0 bases on J, and the germline ends lie 11 bases apart. These data come from a study of blood T cell repertoires in COVID-19 (dated by TCRdb to the early 2020s). As for the study more broadly: Samples from collaborators originated in the United States, Italy and Spain and spanned both the acute and convalescent phases of COVID-19. The material from the prospective study consisted of cDNA or gDNA derived from T cells, B-cell-depleted T cells, or PBMCs. The dataset comprised deeply sampled blood TCRbeta repertoires from subjects exposed to, actively infected with, or recovered from COVID-19. The repertoires were released in a freely available public database meant as a resource for research on the immune response to SARS-CoV-2. Samples came from the ongoing ImmuneRACE study (first 160 participants) plus 1,254 subjects from 6 global collaborators. Nearly every sample came with metadata listing a de-identified subject ID, COVID-19 status, age in years and sex. Where HLA class I and class II types were available, the types were taken from metadata supplied by the sample provider, not from assay-based typing.

Collaborating institutions collected whole blood in K2EDTA tubes following their own protocols. For TCRbeta analysis, collaborators shipped samples as frozen whole blood, isolated PBMCs, or DNA extracted from either of those sample types. TCRbeta CDR3 regions were amplified from genomic DNA using the immunoSEQ Assay, a bias-controlled multiplex PCR. From the authors' description of their analysis: Nucleated cell counts per sample were estimated from amplification of reference gene primers within the assay. Sequence reads were collapsed and filtered to measure the absolute abundance of every unique TCRbeta CDR3 rearrangement. For each sample, productive Simpson clonality was calculated as the square root of Simpson's diversity index across productive rearrangements. TCRdb took over this immuneACCESS table, retaining in-frame rearrangements with V and J assigned. Such tables are incomplete; in checked studies, under half of the missing clones stem from an unresolved V gene, and the remainder is unexplained. The V and J calls and clone size are taken from that table; D and trimming were inferred from the DNA. The sample table shows 150,000 to 200,000 clones, and roughly 80% are seen once. Of the sample, around 6.9% falls within the top ten clones.

Summary of the overall study and its limitations: The quantity of clinical and demographic metadata differed by source and by participant and was supplied without curation.

The chain employs TRBV5-1 and TRBJ1-3, and possibly TRBD1, on 5 matching bases. What was sequenced was peripheral blood. The origin of this receptor is a man in his 60s with acute or convalescent COVID-19. The DNA sequence is TGCGCCAGCAGCTTGACAGGATCCCCCTCTGGAAACACCATATATTTT. Its translation reads: CASSLTGSPSGNTIYF. Reference TRBV5-1 and TRBJ1-3 genes cover what lies past the CDR3, so the full variable domain is KAGVTQTPRYLIKTRGQQVTLSCSPISGHRSVSWYQQTPGQGLQFLFEYFSETQRNKGNFPGRFSGRQFSNSRSEMNVSTLELGDSALYLCASSLTGSPSGNTIYFGEGSWLTVV.